The entry below describes one TCR beta chain. Its antigen target is currently unknown. Per-base qualities were not stored, and no clone one base away is much larger. Looking up the germline V gene yields CDR1 SGHTA and CDR2 FQGNSA. V loses 1 base of germline sequence and J loses 2 bases, and the interval between the two ends is 14 bases. Measured from the cysteine to the phenylalanine, the CDR3 is 16 residues long. Just CDR3 DNA is preserved here, 48 bases in frame from base 1. This sample stems from a study of cytomegalovirus exposure and HLA in healthy donors (dated by TCRdb to the late 2010s). As for the study more broadly: An earlier analysis of fewer than 750 of the donors reported about 280 Gb of sequence data and 90 million to 120 million unique TCR beta sequences obtained from about 200 million T cells. The aim of the study was to test whether cataloging public T cell receptors could identify signatures of past pathogen exposure. In addition to the first cohort of about 650 subjects, a separate validation cohort of approximately 130 different subjects was used. All discovery cohort repertoires had been generated using a single sequencing platform. To study patterns of TCR occurrence, a later analysis re-analyzed previously published TCR beta repertoires from several hundred donors and added high-resolution HLA genotyping. The number of typed donors differed by locus: roughly 629-630 for A, B, C, DRB1 and DQB1; 500 to 550 for DQA1; around 580 for DPA1; and roughly 450 for DPB1. Among about 390 genotyped donors of the cohort, an average of approximately 240,000 unique TCR beta nucleotide sequences were sequenced per donor, roughly a sixth of them non-productive. Four or five DR-DQ haplotypes were treated as single units for association and clustering because of strong linkage in the cohort. Donor age, sex, ethnicity and CMV serostatus were collected together with the repertoire data. Approximately 300 gigabases of sequencing data and around 80 million unique TCR sequences made up an early release that covered several hundred HLA-typed donors. HLA typing covered class I and class II loci at four-digit resolution. Of the 398 genotyped donors, 81% were placed in the genetic ancestry cluster associated with self-reported Caucasian donors. To decide whether each TCR beta V gene segment behaved as functional or pseudogenic, an earlier analysis of 587 of the donors relied on high-throughput TCR beta sequencing. In a later genetic analysis, genome-wide SNP genotypes for about 55% of the roughly 670 donors were used, and that subset was treated as a discovery cohort. High-throughput TCR immunosequencing, statistical association of individual TCRs with disease status, and machine learning were combined to predict cytomegalovirus infection status. In the later analysis, no new phenotypic data were used to find candidate immune exposures; instead, reliance was placed on TCR beta sequences and their occurrence across donors. The study profiled the T cell repertoires of approximately 700 subjects by immunosequencing and related them to cytomegalovirus serostatus.

Libraries were prepared through the immunoSEQ multiplex PCR assay. A mixture of 60 forward primers for TCR Vbeta segments and 13 reverse primers for TCR Jbeta segments was used in the multiplex PCR. The CDR3 region of rearranged TCR beta genes was amplified from genomic DNA by a multiplex PCR assay. The amplified TCR beta libraries were sequenced on the Illumina HiSeq System as 87-base-pair reads. In the paper's pipeline: A later analysis counted approximately 74 million unique TCR beta chains across the 650 to 700 repertoires, and 10 million to 11 million of these chains were shared by at least two donors. Raw reads were error-corrected and collapsed into unique sequences with a nearest-neighbor algorithm that merged closely related sequences to remove PCR and sequencing errors. To assign V, D and J gene segments, CDR3 sequences were aligned to IMGT reference sequences. For a sequence to be retained, a match of at least six nucleotides was required to both a V gene segment and a J gene segment. Rearrangements were called productive when the CDR3 lacked stop codons and stayed in frame with V and J; all others were non-productive. CDR3 was defined by IMGT convention, running from the second conserved V-encoded cysteine to the conserved J-encoded phenylalanine. The earlier analysis of approximately 590 of the donors excluded any sequence lacking an unambiguous match to a single V gene segment. In an earlier analysis of around 590 of the donors, a V segment was called functional when productive rearrangements were above 56.7%, and segregating when the standard deviation between donors exceeded 5%. A statistical classification framework was built for diagnosing cytomegalovirus status from the catalog of TCR beta chain sequences. V and J gene assignment, in a later analysis, came from comparing TCR nucleotide sequences with IMGT/GENE-DB human TR gene sequences. Using the TCRdist pipeline, a later analysis assigned CDR3 sequences along with most-parsimonious VDJ recombination scenarios. In a later analysis, every TCR beta chain was defined by the combination of its CDR3 amino acid sequence and its V-gene family, and reads without a unique V-gene family were dropped. In a later analysis, approximately 590 highly shared, low-generation-probability nucleotide sequences were removed to address suspected cross-contamination and a sequencing artifact. A later analysis calculated a clonal expansion index for each public chain from normalized within-repertoire ranks of inferred template counts. Generation probabilities in a later analysis came from a VDJ recombination model fitted to out-of-frame rearrangements, and those results were checked against IGoR. In a later analysis, hypergeometric tests were used to score TCR-TCR, TCR-HLA and TCR-CMV co-occurrence, with a repertoire-size bias correction applied to TCR pairs. In a later analysis, false discovery rates were estimated by permuting HLA or CMV assignments 20 times. In a later analysis, co-occurring TCRs were grouped using DBSCAN, with TCRdist sequence similarity added in when clustering inside HLA-allele-positive subsets. Co-occurrence clustering excluded repertoires with fewer than 30,000 or more than 120,000 public chains, plus five with anomalous nucleotide sharing. Not all clones reach the TCRdb copy of this immuneACCESS table, which keeps in-frame sequences only. Checked studies attribute under half of the gap to unresolved V genes and leave the rest unexplained. D and trimming come from the DNA, and the V and J calls and clone size come from that table. The sample yields 200,000 or so clones; more than 75% were counted once. The ten largest clonotypes hold over 2% of the sample.

Overall study outcomes, separate from this receptor: Three of the identified cytomegalovirus-associated TCR beta chains were confirmed in vitro to be specific for cytomegalovirus antigens. Across donors, most TCR sequences were observed very rarely, whereas some public TCRs were present in many individuals. Seventeen rarely observed V segments, including chromosome 9 orphons, were excluded from the earlier analysis of 550 to 700 of the donors because counts were too low. According to a later genetic analysis, donors in an Asian-associated ancestry cluster had fewer N-insertions in productive TCRs than the approximately 700-donor mean. This cohort had only TCR beta chains sequenced, and the lack of alpha or paired-chain data limited which features could be detected. HLA typing was unavailable for some donors at each locus, so association tests used only the typed subset. A later analysis reported that several top co-occurrence clusters appeared linked to parvovirus B19, influenza, CMV and Epstein-Barr virus. Most CMV-associated TCR beta chains appeared to be HLA-restricted in a later analysis, and the HLA associations seemed to be driven largely by CMV exposure. For the cohort, immune exposure information was limited to CMV serostatus. A further reported finding was that TCR beta sequences accurately predicted the HLA-A and HLA-B alleles for most subjects in the first cohort. Correlated functional status among segregating V segments might be attributable to linkage disequilibrium, but an unknown experimental factor could not be ruled out. The sequencing pipeline was judged likely to have produced a cluster of highly shared sequence variants as a technical artifact. An association between a missense DCLRE1C variant and V-gene and J-gene trimming of TCR beta chains was found in a later genetic analysis and replicated in an independent cohort. The authors suggested that the approach could potentially be generalized to other disease states and immunological phenotypes. Cytomegalovirus status was reported to be diagnosed by the classifier with high specificity and sensitivity in both the original and validation cohorts. Roughly uniform sequencing depth across donors was assumed in presence/absence analyses, although this assumption may not hold. An earlier analysis of approximately 530 of the donors showed that most TCR beta V segments appeared in productive rearrangements either about 90% or about 30% of the time, which broadly matched IMGT annotations. The study listed 164 TCR beta chains as associated with cytomegalovirus. A later analysis found that HLA-associated TCR beta chains were more clonally expanded and had lower generation probabilities than equally common non-associated chains. Some IMGT-functional V segments, including TRBV6-2 and TRBV6-3, could not be told apart with the 87-base-pair reads, so those segments were excluded. Specific HLA alleles were associated with around 18,000 TCR beta sequences at a false discovery rate of 0.05 in a later analysis. In a later analysis, TCR association rates were found to vary across HLA loci, with the most associated TCRs seen for DRB1 alleles and the fewest for HLA-C alleles. Strong co-occurrence of HLA alleles, especially DR and DQ, made assigning TCR associations to individual alleles difficult.

The cohort was made up of about 610 healthy bone marrow donors. At the time of sampling, all cohort members were nominally healthy, though unrecorded immune exposures were likely present. The donor was CMV seropositive and was included in the group of 270 or so seropositive cohort members. A peripheral blood sample was collected from each donor, and TCR beta sequencing was performed on peripheral blood mononuclear cells. The Qiagen DNeasy Blood Extraction Kit was used to extract genomic DNA from the blood cell samples. The sequence derives from a woman aged 45-65 years in good health and CMV-seropositive. Sequences were obtained from PBMCs. Here the chain combines TRBV7-2 and TRBJ2-5; TRBD1 could be the D gene, as 6 bases match. The CDR3 reads CASSLGVGQIQETQYF. The sequenced DNA: TGTGCCAGCAGCTTAGGTGTAGGACAGATACAAGAGACCCAGTACTTC.